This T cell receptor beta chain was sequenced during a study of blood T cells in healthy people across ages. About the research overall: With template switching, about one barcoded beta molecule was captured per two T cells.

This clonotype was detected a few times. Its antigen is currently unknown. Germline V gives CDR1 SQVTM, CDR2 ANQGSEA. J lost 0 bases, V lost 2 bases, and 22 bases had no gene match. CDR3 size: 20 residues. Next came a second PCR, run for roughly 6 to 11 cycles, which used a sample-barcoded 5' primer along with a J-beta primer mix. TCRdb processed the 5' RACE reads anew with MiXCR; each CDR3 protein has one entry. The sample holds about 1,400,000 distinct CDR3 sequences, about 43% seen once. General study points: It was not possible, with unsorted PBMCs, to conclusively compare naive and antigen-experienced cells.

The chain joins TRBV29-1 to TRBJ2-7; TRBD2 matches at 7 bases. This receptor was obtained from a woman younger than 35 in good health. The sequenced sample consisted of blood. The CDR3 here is CSVENGLCSGEVGTSYEQYF. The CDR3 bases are TGCAGCGTTGAAAATGGCCTCTGCAGCGGGGAAGTCGGAACCTCCTACGAGCAGTACTTC.